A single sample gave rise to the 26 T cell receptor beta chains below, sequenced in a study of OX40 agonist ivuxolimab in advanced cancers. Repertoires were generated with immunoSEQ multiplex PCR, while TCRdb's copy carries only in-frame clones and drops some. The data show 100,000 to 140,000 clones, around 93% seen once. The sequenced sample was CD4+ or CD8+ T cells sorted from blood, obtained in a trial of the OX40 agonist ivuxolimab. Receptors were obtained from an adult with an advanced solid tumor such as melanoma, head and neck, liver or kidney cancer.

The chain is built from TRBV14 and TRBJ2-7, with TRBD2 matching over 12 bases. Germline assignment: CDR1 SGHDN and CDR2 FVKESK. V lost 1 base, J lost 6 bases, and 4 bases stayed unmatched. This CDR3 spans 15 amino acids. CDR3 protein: CASSQGLAGAAEQYF. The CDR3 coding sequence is TGTGCCAGCAGCCAAGGACTAGCGGGAGCCGCCGAGCAGTACTTC.

The CDR3 spells CASSERVSGREYEQYF. For the CDR3, the DNA is TGTGCCAGCAGTGAACGGGTTAGCGGGAGGGAGTACGAGCAGTACTTC. The chain carries TRBV6-1 and TRBJ2-7; 11 bases line up with TRBD2. V dropped 2 bases and J dropped 4; count of bases not matched to a gene: 7. CDR3 size: 16 residues. Looked up from germline, CDR1 is MNHNS and CDR2 is SASEGT.

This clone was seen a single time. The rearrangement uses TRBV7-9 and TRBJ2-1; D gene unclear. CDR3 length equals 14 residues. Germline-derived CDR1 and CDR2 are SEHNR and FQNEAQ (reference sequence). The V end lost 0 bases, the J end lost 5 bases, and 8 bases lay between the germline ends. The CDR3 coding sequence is TGTGCCAGCAGCTTAGCGGTCGTGGACAATGAGCAGTTCTTC. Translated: CASSLAVVDNEQFF.

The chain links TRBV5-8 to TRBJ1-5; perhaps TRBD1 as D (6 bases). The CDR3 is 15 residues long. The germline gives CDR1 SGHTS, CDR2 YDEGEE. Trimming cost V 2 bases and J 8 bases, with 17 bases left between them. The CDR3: CASSFMAGVKEPQHF. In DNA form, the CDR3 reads TGTGCCAGCAGCTTCATGGCAGGGGTCAAGGAGCCCCAGCATTTT.

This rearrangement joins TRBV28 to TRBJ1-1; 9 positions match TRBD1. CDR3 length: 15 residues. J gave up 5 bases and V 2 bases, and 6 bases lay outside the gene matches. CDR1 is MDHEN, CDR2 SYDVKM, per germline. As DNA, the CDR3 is TGTGCCAGCAGTTTAAGAGGACAGGGGAAGACTGAAGCTTTCTTT. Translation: CASSLRGQGKTEAFF.

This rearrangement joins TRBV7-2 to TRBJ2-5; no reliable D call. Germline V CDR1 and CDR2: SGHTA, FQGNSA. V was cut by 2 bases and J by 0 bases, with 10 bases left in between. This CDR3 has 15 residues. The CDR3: CASSLKTAYQETQYF. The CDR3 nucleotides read TGTGCCAGCAGCTTAAAGACGGCGTACCAAGAGACCCAGTACTTC. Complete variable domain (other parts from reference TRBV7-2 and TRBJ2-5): GAGVSQSPSNKVTEKGKDVELRCDPISGHTALYWYRQSLGQGLEFLIYFQGNSAPDKSGLPSDRFSAERTGGSVSTLTIQRTQQEDSAVYLCASSLKTAYQETQYFGPGTRLLVL.

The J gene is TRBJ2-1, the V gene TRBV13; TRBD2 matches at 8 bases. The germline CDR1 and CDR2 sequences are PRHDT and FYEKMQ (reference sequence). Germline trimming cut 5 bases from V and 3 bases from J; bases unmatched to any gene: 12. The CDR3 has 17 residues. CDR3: CASSLLRAGVDYNEQFF. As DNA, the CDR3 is TGTGCCAGCAGCCTACTCCGAGCGGGAGTGGACTACAATGAGCAGTTCTTC.

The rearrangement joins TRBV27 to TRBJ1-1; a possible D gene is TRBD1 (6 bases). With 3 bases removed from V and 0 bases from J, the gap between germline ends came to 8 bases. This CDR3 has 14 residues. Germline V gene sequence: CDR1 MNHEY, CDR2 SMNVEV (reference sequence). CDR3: CASSFRGMNTEAFF. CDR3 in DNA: TGTGCCAGCAGTTTCAGGGGAATGAACACTGAAGCTTTCTTT.

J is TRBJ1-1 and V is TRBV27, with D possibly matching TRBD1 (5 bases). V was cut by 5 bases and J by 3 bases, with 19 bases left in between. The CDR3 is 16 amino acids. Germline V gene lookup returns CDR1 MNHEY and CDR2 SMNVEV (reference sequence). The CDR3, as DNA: TGTGCCAGCAGTCCTCTCTCTTCTCCGGGGGACACTGAAGCTTTCTTT. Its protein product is CASSPLSSPGDTEAFF.

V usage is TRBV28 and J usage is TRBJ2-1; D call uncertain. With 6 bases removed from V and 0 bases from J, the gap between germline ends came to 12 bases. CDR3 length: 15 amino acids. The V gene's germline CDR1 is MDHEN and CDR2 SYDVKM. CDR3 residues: CASSQWQVSYNEQFF. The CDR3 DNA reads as TGTGCCAGCAGCCAGTGGCAAGTCTCCTACAATGAGCAGTTCTTC.

CDR3 DNA sequence: TGCGCCAGCAGCGGCGGGACCTCAACACTCAATGAGCAGTTCTTC. Translated, it gives CASSGGTSTLNEQFF. This chain joins TRBV5-1 and TRBJ2-1, with D perhaps matching TRBD2 (6 bases). Trimming stripped 4 bases from V and 6 bases from J, with 17 bases between. The CDR3 covers 15 residues. Germline V gives CDR1 SGHRS, CDR2 YFSETQ.

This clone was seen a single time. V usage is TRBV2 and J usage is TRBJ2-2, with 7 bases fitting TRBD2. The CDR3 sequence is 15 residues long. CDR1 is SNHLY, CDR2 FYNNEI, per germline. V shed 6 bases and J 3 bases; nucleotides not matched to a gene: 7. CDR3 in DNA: TGTGCCAGCAGAGGGTGGGAGGGCGACACCGGGGAGCTGTTTTTT. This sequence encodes CASRGWEGDTGELFF.

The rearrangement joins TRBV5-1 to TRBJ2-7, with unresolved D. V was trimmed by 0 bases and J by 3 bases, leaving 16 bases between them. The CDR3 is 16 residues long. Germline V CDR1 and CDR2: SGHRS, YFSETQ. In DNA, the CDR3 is TGCGCCAGCAGCTTGGGCCAGTTCAGACTCGGCTACGAGCAGTACTTC. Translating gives CASSLGQFRLGYEQYF.

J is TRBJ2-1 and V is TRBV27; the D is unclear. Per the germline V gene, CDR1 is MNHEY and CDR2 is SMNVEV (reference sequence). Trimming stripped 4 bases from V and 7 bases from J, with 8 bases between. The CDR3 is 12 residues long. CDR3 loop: CASSYSLNEQFF. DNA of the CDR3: TGTGCCAGCAGTTACAGTCTGAATGAGCAGTTCTTC.

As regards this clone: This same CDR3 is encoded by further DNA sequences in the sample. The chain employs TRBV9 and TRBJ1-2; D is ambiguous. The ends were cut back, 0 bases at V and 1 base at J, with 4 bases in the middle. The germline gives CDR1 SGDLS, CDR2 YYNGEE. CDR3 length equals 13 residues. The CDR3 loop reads CASSVDSNYGYTF. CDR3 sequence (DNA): TGTGCCAGCAGCGTAGACAGTAACTATGGCTACACCTTC.

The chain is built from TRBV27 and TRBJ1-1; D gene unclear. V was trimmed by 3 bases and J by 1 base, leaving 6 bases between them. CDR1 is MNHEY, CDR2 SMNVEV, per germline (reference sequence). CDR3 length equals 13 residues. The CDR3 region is CASSFSRNTEAFF. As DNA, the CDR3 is TGTGCCAGCAGTTTCAGCAGGAACACTGAAGCTTTCTTT.

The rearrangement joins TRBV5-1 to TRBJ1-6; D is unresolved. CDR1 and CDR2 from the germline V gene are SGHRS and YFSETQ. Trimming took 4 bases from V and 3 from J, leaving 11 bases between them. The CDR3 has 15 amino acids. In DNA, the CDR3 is TGCGCCAGCAGCACCGGGCCGAGCTATAATTCACCCCTCCACTTT. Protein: CASSTGPSYNSPLHF.

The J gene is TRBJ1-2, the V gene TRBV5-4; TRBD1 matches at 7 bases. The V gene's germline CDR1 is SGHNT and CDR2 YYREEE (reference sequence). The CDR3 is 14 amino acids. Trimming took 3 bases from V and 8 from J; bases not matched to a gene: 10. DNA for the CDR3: TGTGCCAGCAGCTCCTCCCAGGGGGGACGGGGCTACACCTTC. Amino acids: CASSSSQGGRGYTF.

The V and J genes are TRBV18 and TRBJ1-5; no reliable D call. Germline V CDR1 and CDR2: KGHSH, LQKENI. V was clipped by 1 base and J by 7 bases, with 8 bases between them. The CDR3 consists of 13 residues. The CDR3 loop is CASSPQEGQPQHF. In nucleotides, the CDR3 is TGTGCCAGCTCACCACAGGAGGGCCAGCCCCAGCATTTT. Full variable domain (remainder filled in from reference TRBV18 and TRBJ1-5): NAGVMQNPRHLVRRRGQEARLRCSPMKGHSHVYWYRQLPEEGLKFMVYLQKENIIDESGMPKERFSAEFPKEGPSILRIQQVVRGDSAAYFCASSPQEGQPQHFGDGTRLSIL.

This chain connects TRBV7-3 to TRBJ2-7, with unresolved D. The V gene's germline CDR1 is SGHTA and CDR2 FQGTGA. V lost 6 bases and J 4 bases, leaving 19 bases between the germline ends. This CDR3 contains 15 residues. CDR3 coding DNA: TGTGCCAGCAGTTCCGGACCCGGAAGGGCTTACGAGCAGTACTTC. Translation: CASSSGPGRAYEQYF.

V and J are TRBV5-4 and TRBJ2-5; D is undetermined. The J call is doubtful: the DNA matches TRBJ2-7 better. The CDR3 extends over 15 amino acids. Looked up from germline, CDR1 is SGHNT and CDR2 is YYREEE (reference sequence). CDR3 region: CASSLVSLPADEQYF. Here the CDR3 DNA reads TGTGCCAGCAGCTTGGTCTCCCTCCCGGCAGACGAGCAGTACTTC.

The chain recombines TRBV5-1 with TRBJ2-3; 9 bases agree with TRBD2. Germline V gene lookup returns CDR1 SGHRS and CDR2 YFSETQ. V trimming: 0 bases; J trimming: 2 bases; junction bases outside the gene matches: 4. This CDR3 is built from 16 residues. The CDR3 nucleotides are TGCGCCAGCAGCTTGGGGCTAGCGGGACCCACAGATACGCAGTATTTT. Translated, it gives CASSLGLAGPTDTQYF.

Written as DNA, the CDR3 is TGTGCCAGCAGCTTCTCCGGGACAGGGACCTACGAGCAGTACTTC. Translating gives CASSFSGTGTYEQYF. V usage is TRBV11-1 and J usage is TRBJ2-7; 9 positions agree with TRBD1. Trimming at V came to 3 bases and at J to 2 bases, leaving 5 bases not matched to a gene. Germline assignment: CDR1 SGHAT and CDR2 FQDESV (reference sequence). The CDR3 spans 15 residues.

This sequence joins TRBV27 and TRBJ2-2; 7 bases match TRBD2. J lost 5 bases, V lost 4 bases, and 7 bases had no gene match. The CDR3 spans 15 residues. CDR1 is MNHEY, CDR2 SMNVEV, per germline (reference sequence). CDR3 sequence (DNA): TGTGCCAGCAGTTCCACCGGGAGGATAACCGGGGAGCTGTTTTTT. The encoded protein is CASSSTGRITGELFF.

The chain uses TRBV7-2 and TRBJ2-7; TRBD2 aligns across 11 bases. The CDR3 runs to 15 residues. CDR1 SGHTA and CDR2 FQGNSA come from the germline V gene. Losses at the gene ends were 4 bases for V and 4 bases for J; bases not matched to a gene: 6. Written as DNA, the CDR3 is TGTGCCAGCAGCTCCTCTCTAGCGGGAGGTTACGAGCAGTACTTC. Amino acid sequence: CASSSSLAGGYEQYF.

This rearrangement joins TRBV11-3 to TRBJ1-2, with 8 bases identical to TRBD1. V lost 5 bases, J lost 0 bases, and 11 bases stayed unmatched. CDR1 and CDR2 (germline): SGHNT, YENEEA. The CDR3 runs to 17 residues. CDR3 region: CASSPPTGVLSNYGYTF. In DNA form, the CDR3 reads TGTGCCAGCAGCCCCCCGACAGGGGTCCTATCTAACTATGGCTACACCTTC.